This T cell receptor beta chain was found in a study of shared clonotypes between healthy human individuals. Replicate PCRs from sorted subsets contained roughly 190 ng DNA, which is approximately 30,000 T cell genomes. Generated by immunoSEQ multiplex PCR, the TCRdb table keeps only in-frame clones and is missing some. The sample has roughly 720,000 clones; about 90% are singletons. This CDR3 is 15 amino acids long. Germline V CDR1 and CDR2: SGHTA, FQGNSA. The ends were cut back, 0 bases at V and 9 bases at J, with 12 bases in the middle. Study observations and caveats: Clonotypes shared by all four sorted-subset donors had higher generation probabilities than non-shared clonotypes. The donor pool, a small one, limited the genetic and exposure-history diversity represented.

For this clone: Its antigen is unidentified.

The sequence was collected from a man aged 18 to 29 in good health. Some clones in this sample may be carry-over from other donors' samples. The sample was memory CD8+ T cells from PBMCs. Subset here: CD45RO+ cells pooled with CCR7-negative TemRA cells. This chain connects TRBV7-2 to TRBJ1-6; D possibly corresponds to TRBD1 (6 bases). The CDR3 reads CASSLALDRTSPLHF. In DNA form, the CDR3 reads TGTGCCAGCAGCTTAGCCCTTGACAGGACTTCACCCCTCCACTTT.